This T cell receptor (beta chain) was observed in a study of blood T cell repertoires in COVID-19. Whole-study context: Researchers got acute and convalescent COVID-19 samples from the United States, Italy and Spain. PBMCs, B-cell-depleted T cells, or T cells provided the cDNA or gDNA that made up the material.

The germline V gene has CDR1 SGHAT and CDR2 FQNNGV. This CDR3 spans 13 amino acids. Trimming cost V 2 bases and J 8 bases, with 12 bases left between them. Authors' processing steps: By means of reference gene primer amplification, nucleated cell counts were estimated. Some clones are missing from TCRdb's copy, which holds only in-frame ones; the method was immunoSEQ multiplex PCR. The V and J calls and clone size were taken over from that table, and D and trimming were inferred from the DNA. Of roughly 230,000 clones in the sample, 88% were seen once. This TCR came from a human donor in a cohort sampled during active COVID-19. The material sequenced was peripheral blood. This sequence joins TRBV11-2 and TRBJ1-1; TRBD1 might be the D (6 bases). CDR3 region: CASSLIRGREAFF. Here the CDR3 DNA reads TGTGCCAGCAGCTTAATCAGGGGCCGAGAAGCTTTCTTT.